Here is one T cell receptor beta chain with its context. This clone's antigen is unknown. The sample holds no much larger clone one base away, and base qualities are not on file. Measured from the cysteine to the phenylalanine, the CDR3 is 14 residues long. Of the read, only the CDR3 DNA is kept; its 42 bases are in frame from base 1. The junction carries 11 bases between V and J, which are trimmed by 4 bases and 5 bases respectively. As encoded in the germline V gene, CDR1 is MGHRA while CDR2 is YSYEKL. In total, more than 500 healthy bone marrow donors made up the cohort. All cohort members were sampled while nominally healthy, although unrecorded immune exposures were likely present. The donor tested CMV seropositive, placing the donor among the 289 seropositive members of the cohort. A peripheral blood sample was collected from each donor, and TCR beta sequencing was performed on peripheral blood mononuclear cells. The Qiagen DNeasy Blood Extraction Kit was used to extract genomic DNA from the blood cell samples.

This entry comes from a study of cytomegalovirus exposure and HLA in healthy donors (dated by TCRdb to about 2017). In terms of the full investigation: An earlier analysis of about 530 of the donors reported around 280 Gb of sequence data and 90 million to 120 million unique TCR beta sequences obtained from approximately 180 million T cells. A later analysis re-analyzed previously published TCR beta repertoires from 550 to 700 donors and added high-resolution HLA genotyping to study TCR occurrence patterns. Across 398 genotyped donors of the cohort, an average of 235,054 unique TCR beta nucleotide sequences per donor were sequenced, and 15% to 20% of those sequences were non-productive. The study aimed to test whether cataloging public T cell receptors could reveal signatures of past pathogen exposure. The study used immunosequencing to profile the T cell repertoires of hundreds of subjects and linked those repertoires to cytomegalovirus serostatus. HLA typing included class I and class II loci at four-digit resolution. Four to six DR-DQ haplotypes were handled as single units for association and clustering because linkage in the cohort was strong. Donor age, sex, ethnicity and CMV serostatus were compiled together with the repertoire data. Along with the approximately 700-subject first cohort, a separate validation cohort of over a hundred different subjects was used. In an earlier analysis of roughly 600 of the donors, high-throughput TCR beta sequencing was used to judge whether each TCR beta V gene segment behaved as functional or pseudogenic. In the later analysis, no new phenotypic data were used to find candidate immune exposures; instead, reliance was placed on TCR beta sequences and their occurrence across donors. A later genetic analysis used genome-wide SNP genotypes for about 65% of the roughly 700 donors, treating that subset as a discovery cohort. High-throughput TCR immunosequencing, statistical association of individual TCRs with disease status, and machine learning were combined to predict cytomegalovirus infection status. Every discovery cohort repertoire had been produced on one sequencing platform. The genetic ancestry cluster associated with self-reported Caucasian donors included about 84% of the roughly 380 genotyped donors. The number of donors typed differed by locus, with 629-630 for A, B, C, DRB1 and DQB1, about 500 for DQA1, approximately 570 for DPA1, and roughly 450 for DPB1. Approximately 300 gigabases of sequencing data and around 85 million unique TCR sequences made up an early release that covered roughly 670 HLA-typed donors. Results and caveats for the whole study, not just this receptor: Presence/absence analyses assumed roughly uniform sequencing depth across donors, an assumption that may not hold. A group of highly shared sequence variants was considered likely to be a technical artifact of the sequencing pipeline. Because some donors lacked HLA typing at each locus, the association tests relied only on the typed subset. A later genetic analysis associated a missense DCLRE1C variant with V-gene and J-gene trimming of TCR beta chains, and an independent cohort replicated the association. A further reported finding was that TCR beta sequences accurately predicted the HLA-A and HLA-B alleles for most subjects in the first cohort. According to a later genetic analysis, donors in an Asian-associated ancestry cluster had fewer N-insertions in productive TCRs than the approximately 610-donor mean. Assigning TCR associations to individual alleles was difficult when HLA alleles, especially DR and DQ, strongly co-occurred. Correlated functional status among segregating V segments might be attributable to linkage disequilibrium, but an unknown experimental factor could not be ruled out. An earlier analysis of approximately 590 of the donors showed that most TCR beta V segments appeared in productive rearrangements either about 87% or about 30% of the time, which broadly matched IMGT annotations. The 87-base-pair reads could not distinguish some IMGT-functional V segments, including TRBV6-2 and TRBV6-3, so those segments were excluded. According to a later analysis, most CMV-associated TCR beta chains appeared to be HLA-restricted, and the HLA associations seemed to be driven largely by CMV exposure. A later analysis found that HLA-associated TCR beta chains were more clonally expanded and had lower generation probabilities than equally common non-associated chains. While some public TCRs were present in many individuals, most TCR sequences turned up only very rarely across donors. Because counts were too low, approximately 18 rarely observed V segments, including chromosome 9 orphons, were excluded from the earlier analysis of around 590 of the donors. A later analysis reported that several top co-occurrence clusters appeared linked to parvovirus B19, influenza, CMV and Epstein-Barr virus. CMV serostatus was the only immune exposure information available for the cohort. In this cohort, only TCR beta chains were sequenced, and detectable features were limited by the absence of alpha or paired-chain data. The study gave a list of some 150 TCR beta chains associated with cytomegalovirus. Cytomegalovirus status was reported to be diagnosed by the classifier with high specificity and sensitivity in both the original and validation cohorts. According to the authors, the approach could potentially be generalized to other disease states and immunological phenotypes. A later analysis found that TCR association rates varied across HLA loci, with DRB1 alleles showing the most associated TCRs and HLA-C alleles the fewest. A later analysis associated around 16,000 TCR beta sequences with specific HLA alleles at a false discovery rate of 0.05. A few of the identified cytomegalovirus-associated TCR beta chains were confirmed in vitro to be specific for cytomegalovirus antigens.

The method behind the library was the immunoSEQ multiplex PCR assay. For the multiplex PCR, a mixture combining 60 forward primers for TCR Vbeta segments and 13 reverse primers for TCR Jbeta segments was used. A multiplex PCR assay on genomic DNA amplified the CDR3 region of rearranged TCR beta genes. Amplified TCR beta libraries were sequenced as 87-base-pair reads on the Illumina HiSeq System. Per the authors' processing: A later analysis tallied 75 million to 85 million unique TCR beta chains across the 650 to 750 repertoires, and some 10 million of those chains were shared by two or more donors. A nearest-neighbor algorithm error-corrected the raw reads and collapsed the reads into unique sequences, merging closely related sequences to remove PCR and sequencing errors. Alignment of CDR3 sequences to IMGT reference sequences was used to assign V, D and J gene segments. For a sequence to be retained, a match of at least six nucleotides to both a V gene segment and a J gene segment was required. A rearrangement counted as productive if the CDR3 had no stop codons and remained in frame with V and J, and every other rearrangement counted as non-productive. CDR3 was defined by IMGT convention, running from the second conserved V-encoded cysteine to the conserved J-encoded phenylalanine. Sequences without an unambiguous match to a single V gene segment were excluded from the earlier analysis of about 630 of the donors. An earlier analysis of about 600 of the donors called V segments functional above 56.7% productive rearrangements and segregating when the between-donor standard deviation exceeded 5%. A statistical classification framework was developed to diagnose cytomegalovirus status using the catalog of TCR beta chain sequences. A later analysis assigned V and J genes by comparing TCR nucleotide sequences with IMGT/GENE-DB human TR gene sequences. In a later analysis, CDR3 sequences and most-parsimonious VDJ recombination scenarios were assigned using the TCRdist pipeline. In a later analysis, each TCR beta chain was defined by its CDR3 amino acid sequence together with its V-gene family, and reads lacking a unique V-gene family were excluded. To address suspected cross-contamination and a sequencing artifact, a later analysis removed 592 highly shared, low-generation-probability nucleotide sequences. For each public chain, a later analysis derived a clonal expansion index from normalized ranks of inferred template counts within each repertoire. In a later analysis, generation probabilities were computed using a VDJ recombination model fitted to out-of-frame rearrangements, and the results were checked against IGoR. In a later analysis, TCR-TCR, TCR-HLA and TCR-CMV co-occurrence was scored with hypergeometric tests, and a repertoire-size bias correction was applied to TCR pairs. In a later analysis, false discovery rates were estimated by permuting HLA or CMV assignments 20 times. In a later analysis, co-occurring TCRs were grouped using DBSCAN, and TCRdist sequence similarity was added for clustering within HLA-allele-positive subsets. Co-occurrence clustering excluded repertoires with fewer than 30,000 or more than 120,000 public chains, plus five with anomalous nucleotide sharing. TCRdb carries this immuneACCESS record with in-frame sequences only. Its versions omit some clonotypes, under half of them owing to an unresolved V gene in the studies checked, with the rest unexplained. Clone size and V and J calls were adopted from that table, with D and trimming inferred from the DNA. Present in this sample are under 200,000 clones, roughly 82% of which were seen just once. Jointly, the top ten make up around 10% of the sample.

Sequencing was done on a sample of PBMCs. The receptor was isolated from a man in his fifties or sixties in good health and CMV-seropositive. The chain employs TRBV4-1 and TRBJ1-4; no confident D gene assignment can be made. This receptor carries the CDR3 CASSRGPLNEKLFF. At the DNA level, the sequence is TGCGCCAGCAGCCGTGGGCCCTTAAATGAAAAACTGTTTTTT.